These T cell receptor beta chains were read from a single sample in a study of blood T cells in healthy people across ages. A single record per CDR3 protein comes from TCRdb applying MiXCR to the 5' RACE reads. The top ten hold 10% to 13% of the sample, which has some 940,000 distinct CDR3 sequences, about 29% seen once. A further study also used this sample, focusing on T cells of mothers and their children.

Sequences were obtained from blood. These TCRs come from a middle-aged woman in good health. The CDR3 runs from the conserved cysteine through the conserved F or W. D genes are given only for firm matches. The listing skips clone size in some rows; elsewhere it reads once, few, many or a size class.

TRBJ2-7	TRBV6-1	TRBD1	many	TGTGCCAGCAGCGGACAGGGGGCGGCGAACGAGCAGTACTTC	CASSGQGAANEQYF
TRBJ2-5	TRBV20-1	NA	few	TGCAGTGCTTCTCAAGGGGGGGATGGAGAGACCCAGTACTTC	CSASQGGDGETQYF
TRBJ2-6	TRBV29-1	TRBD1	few	TGCAGCGTTCTAACCCGGGACAGAGCCTTCTCTGGGGCCAACGTCCTGACTTTC	CSVLTRDRAFSGANVLTF
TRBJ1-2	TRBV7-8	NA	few	TGTGCCAGCAGCCCCCCCGTAGACCAGGGAGGTGGCTACACCTTC	CASSPPVDQGGGYTF
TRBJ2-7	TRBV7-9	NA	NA	TGTGCCAGCAGCTTATCTCCGCCGGGGACATCAACTCAGTACTTC	CASSLSPPGTSTQYF
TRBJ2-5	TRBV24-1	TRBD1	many	TGTGCCACTTCCGACAGGGGGCGAGAGACCCAGTACTTC	CATSDRGRETQYF
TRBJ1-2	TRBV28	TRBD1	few	TGTGCCACCTTGGACAGGGCCTACTATGGCTACACCTTC	CATLDRAYYGYTF
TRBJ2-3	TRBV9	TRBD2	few	TGTGCCAGCAGTCCTGGACTAGCGGAGGCAGATACGCAGTATTTT	CASSPGLAEADTQYF
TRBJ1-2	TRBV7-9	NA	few	TGTGCCAGCACTTCACAGGCTTACTATGGCTACACCTTC	CASTSQAYYGYTF
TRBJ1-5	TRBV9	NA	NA	TGTGCCAGCAGCCCCCAAGGTTCGTGGAGTCAGCCCCAGCATTTT	CASSPQGSWSQPQHF
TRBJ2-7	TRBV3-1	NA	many	TGTGCCAGCAGCCAAGTGTCTAGCGAGCAGTACTTC	CASSQVSSEQYF
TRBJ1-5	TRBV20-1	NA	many	TGCAGTGCTAGCCCCGCGGAGGGCAATCAGCCCCAGCATTTT	CSASPAEGNQPQHF
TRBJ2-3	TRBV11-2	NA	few	TGTGCCAGCAGCTTAGCTGAGACTGGCCCCCGCACAGATACGCAGTATTTT	CASSLAETGPRTDTQYF
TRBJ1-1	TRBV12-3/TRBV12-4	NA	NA	TGTGCCAGCAGCTATTCTACGGAGGGCACTGAGGCTTTCTTT	CASSYSTEGTEAFF
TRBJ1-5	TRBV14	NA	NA	TGTGCCAGCAGCCCAGGGCCAAGGGCAGCCCAGCATTTT	CASSPGPRAAQHF
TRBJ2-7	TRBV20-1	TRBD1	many	TGCAGTGCTAGAGATGGGACAGGGAGCTCCTACGAGCAGTACTTC	CSARDGTGSSYEQYF
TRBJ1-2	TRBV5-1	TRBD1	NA	TGCGCCAGCAGCTCGGGACAGCCATATGGCTACACCTTC	CASSSGQPYGYTF
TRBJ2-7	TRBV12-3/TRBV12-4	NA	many	TGTGCCAGCAGTTTAGAGGGCAGCACCTACGAGCAGTACTTC	CASSLEGSTYEQYF
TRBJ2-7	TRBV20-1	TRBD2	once	TGCAGTGCTCCCCGAGCGGCTAGCGGGGAGTACGAGCAGTACTTC	CSAPRAASGEYEQYF
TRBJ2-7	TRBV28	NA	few	TGTGCCAGCAGTCCCCGGGGGACAGCCGTGTACGAGCAGTACTTC	CASSPRGTAVYEQYF
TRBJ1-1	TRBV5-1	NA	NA	TGCGCCAGCAGCCAAGGAGGGCAGGCCAACACTGAAGCTTTCTTT	CASSQGGQANTEAFF
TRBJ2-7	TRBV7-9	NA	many	TGTGCCAGCAGCTTGATCGACAGCTCCTACGAGCAGTACTTC	CASSLIDSSYEQYF
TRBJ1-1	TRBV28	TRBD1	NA	TGTGCCAGCAGTACAACAGGGGGCGACACTGAAGCTTTCTTT	CASSTTGGDTEAFF
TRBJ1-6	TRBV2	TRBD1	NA	TGTGCCAGCAGTCTTACCGGGACAGGGAATTCACCCCTCCACTTT	CASSLTGTGNSPLHF
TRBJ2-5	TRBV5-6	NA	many	TGTGCCAGCAGCTCGATAAGAGGGGCAAGCCAAGAGACCCAGTACTTC	CASSSIRGASQETQYF
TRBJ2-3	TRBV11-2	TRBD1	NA	TGTGCCAGCAGCTCGACCCGGACAGGGGGCATAGATACGCAGTATTTT	CASSSTRTGGIDTQYF
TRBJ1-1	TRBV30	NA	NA	TGTGCCTGGAGTCTAGGGGTAACGACTGAAGCTTTCTTT	CAWSLGVTTEAFF
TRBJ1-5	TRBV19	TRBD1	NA	TGTGCCAGTACCGGACAGGGATCTTATAGCAATCAGCCCCAGCATTTT	CASTGQGSYSNQPQHF
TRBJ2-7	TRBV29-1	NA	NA	TGCAGCGCAACCAGAGACTACGAGCAGTACTTC	CSATRDYEQYF
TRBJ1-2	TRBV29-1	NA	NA	TGCAGCGTTGAGCAGGGTTCTGGCTATGGCTACACCTTC	CSVEQGSGYGYTF
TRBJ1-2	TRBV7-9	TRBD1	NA	TGTGCCAGCAGCTACGGACAGGAGCATGGCTACACCTTC	CASSYGQEHGYTF
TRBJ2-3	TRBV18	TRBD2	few	TGTGCCAGCTCCGGGACTAGCAGGGACCCAGATACGCAGTATTTT	CASSGTSRDPDTQYF
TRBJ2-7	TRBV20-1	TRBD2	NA	TGCAGTGCTAGAGTGGCGGCGGGGGGGTCCTACGAGCAGTACTTC	CSARVAAGGSYEQYF
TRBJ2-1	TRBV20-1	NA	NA	TGCAGTGCTAGAGGTGTCCGAGGTGTTGAGCAGTTCTTC	CSARGVRGVEQFF
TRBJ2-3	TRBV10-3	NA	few	TGTGCCATCAGTGACTACGGGGGTACTAGCACAGATACGCAGTATTTT	CAISDYGGTSTDTQYF
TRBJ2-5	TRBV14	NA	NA	TGTGCCAGCAGCCCTGGGGCGGTAAGGGAGACCCAGTACTTC	CASSPGAVRETQYF
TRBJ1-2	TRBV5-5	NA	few	TGTGCCAGCAGCTTTGTTCTGGATGGCTACACCTTC	CASSFVLDGYTF
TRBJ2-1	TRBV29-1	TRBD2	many	TGCAGTGAAAAGCGCGGGGGGGCCGGCAATGAGCAGTTCTTC	CSEKRGGAGNEQFF
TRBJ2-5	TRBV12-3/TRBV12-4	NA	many	TGTGCCAGCAGTTTAGGCGGATTCCAAGAGACCCAGTACTTC	CASSLGGFQETQYF
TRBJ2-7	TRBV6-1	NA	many	TGTGCCAGCAGTCGTCGACGGTCCTCCTACGAGCAGTACTTC	CASSRRRSSYEQYF